The 7 T cell receptor beta chains given below trace back to one sample, sequenced in a study of regulatory T cells in long-lasting Graves disease. The TCR beta library used iRepertoire HTBI primers with Arm-PCR amplification of CDR3. TCRdb passed the multiplex PCR reads through MiXCR, listing each CDR3 protein once. The profile covers fewer than 450,000 distinct CDR3 sequences, with around 20% appearing a single time and about a fifth taken by the ten largest. The sample's time point: persistent/refractory GD, antithyroid drugs over 5 years with positive TRAb. PBMC RNA was the source of the TCR library. The specimen was peripheral blood mononuclear cells (PBMCs), collected when the disease was refractory, from a patient treated with antithyroid drugs. The receptor set was obtained from a female donor with Graves disease.

The chain employs TRBV20-1 and TRBJ1-1; D is undetermined. Germline V gene sequence: CDR1 DFQATT, CDR2 SNEGSKA (reference sequence). The CDR3 runs 12 residues. Trimming removed 6 bases from V and 1 base from J, with 9 bases in between. The DNA of the CDR3 is TGCAGTGCGAAGGGTACGAACACTGAAGCTTTCTTT. It specifies CSAKGTNTEAFF.

The chain combines TRBV4-1 with TRBJ2-7; 7 bases are a match to TRBD2. Germline V lookup: CDR1 MGHRA, CDR2 YSYEKL. V gave up 5 bases and J gave up 7 bases; unmatched junction bases: 8. This CDR3 is built from 13 residues. CDR3 DNA: TGCGCCAGCAGCTCAGGTCCGGGGGGTGAGCAGTACTTC. Its protein is CASSSGPGGEQYF.

This clonotype was seen a few times. The chain recombines TRBV7-8 with TRBJ2-5; TRBD1 matches 11 bases. J lost 4 bases, V lost 1 base, and 5 bases had no gene match. This CDR3 has 16 amino acids. The germline CDR1 and CDR2 sequences are SGHVS and FQNEAQ. This CDR3 is CASSLGTGGWGETQYF. Written as DNA, the CDR3 is TGTGCCAGCAGCTTAGGGACAGGGGGCTGGGGAGAGACCCAGTACTTC.

This rearrangement joins TRBV4-3 to TRBJ2-7; 11 nucleotides match TRBD1. The CDR3 spans 16 residues. Germline V gene data show CDR1 as LGHNA and CDR2 as YSLEER. The junction had 4 bases not matched to a gene; V was cut back by 1 base and J by 2 bases. CDR3 in DNA: TGCGCCAGCAGCCAAGGTACGGGACAGGGGGCCTACGAGCAGTACTTC. Its protein product is CASSQGTGQGAYEQYF.

Ten or more counts support this clonotype. The chain has TRBV7-8 and TRBJ1-6; the D is unclear. The CDR3 runs to 16 residues. Germline V gene data show CDR1 as SGHVS and CDR2 as FQNEAQ. V was trimmed by 2 bases and J by 4 bases, leaving 12 bases between them. This chain's CDR3 is CASSLYGQIYNSPLHF. DNA for the CDR3: TGTGCCAGCAGCTTATATGGTCAGATTTATAATTCACCCCTCCACTTT.

This clonotype was counted between two and nine times. J is TRBJ1-5 and V is TRBV19; TRBD1 aligns across 8 bases. The germline V gene encodes CDR1 LNHDA and CDR2 SQIVND (reference sequence). This CDR3 contains 13 residues. The trim removed 8 bases at V and 5 bases at J, leaving 5 bases unmatched. CDR3 residues: CASPTGADQPQHF. The CDR3 nucleotides are TGTGCCAGTCCGACAGGGGCAGATCAGCCCCAGCATTTT.

The chain is built from TRBV5-1 and TRBJ2-7; a weak D match, TRBD2 (5 bases). The germline V gene has CDR1 SGHRS and CDR2 YFSETQ. The V end lost 3 bases, the J end lost 7 bases, and 11 bases lay between the germline ends. The CDR3 totals 12 residues. This CDR3 is CASSSRPGEQYF. In nucleotides, the CDR3 is TGCGCCAGCAGCTCCCGGCCGGGGGAGCAGTACTTC.